The text below deals with one T cell receptor (beta chain). Its antigen is unidentified. Run at survey level, the immunoSEQ assay was version v3.0. The assay was immunoSEQ multiplex PCR, and TCRdb's table has in-frame clones only and misses some. The sample includes 17,000 or so clones, around four fifths of them seen just once. The source of the sample is a study of long-term antiretroviral therapy in people with HIV. Germline V gene sequence: CDR1 SGHTS, CDR2 YDEGEE. The CDR3 is 14 amino acids. V was shortened by 2 bases and J by 8 bases, with 13 bases between the two germline ends. Findings of the study overall: Control repertoires displayed wider CDR3 length ranges than the HIV repertoires.

The specimen was unsorted PBMCs, collected 0.3 years after starting antiretroviral therapy. The chain combines TRBV5-8 with TRBJ1-4; tentatively, D is TRBD1 (6 bases). This clonotype originated in a man aged 18 to 30 with HIV. CDR3 amino acids: CASSFGGSGEKLFF. The CDR3 DNA reads as TGTGCCAGCAGCTTTGGGGGCAGCGGAGAAAAACTGTTTTTT.